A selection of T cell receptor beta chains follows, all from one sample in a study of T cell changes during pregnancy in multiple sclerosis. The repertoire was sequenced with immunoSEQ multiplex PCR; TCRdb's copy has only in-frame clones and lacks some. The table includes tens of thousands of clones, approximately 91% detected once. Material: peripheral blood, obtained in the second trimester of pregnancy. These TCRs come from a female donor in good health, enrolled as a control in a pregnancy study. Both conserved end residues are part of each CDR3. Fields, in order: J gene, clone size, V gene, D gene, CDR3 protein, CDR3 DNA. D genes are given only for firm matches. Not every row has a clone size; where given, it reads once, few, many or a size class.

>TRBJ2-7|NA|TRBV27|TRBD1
CASSSTGALGYGQYF
TGTGCCAGCAGTTCAACAGGGGCGTTGGGTTACGGGCAGTACTTC
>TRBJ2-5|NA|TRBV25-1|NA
CASSAKNGRRQETQYF
TGTGCCAGCAGTGCAAAAAATGGGCGGAGGCAAGAGACCCAGTACTTC
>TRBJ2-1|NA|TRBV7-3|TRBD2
CASSLSSGGHNEQFF
TGTGCCAGCAGCTTATCTAGCGGGGGGCACAATGAGCAGTTCTTC
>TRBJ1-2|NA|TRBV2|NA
CASSVGRSYGYTF
TGTGCCAGCAGTGTTGGGAGGAGCTATGGCTACACCTTC
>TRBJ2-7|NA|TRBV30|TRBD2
CAWDLAGGFYEQYF
TGTGCCTGGGATCTAGCGGGAGGGTTCTACGAGCAGTACTTC
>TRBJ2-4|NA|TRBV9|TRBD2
CASSVGREGRNIQYF
TGTGCCAGCAGCGTAGGGCGGGAGGGCCGTAACATTCAGTACTTC
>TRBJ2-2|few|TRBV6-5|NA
CASSRTGELFF
TGTGCCAGCAGTCGGACCGGGGAGCTGTTTTTT
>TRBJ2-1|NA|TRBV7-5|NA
CARRGTGGAGGYSYNEQFF
TGTGCCAGAAGAGGGACAGGGGGCGCGGGTGGATACTCCTACAATGAGCAGTTCTTC
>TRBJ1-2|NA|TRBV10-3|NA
CAISLGSGEHGYTF
TGTGCCATCAGCTTGGGATCAGGGGAACATGGCTACACCTTC
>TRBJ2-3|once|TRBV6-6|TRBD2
CASRHSGGANTDTQYF
TGTGCCAGCAGACATAGCGGGGGGGCGAACACAGATACGCAGTATTTT
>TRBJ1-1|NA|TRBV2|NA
CASSWGLMNTEAFF
TGTGCCAGCAGTTGGGGACTGATGAACACTGAAGCTTTCTTT